This T cell receptor (beta chain) emerged from a study of T cell clusters in autoimmune cytopenias. TRB amplification used roughly 250 ng of peripheral blood genomic DNA. Germline values: CDR1 SGHTA, CDR2 FQGNSA. CDR3 length: 15 amino acids. For this clonotype: The antigen is unknown.

Multiplex touch-down PCR amplified TRB using TRB-A and TRB-B pools in one tube. One entry per CDR3 protein, without DNA, is what TCRdb gives after re-calling the multiplex PCR reads. With 3,500 or so distinct CDR3 sequences in the sample, the ten largest clones hold 7.2%. Regarding the study as a whole: Active autoimmune hepatitis patients had almost three-fold fewer exclusive TRB clusters than healthy donors. TRB repertoire shifts in secondary cytopenia and chronic lymphocytic leukemia mostly reflected lymphoma, not autoimmunity.

These same records also appear under a second study, on T cell repertoires in aging, cancer and after chemotherapy. That investigation notes: Healthy donor repertoires were recorded over several months to years and showed clear clonal overlap. Immunological memory after chemotherapy cannot be judged from the repertoire data.

The TCR was taken from a human donor in good health. This chain connects TRBV7-2 to TRBJ2-5; the TCRdb D gene call, TRBD1, has no DNA to confirm it. Sample: peripheral blood. The CDR3 spells CASSLQGPRSETQYF.